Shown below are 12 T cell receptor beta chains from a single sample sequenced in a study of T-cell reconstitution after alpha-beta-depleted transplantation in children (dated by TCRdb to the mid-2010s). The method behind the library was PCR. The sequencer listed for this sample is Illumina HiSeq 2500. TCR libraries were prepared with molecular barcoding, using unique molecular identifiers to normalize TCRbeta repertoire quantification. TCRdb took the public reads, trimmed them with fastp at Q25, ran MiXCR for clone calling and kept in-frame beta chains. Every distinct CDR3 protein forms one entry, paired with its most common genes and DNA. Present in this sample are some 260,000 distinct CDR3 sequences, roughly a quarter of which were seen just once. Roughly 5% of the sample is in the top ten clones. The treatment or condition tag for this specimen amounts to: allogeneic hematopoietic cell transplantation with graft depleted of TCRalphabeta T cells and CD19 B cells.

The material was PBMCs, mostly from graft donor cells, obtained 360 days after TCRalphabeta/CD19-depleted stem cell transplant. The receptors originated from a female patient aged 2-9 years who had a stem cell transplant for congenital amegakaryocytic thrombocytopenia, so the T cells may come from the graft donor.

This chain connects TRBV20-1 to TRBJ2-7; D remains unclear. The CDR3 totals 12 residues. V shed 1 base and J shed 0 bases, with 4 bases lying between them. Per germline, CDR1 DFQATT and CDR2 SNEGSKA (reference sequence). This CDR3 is CSARGNSYEQYF. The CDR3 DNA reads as TGCAGTGCTAGAGGTAACTCCTACGAGCAGTACTTC.

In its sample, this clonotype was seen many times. The CDR3: CASSLRGGTYEQYF. For the CDR3, the DNA is TGTGCCAGCAGTTTACGGGGCGGGACCTACGAGCAGTACTTC. V usage is TRBV12-3 or TRBV12-4 and J usage is TRBJ2-7; tentatively, D is TRBD2 (6 bases). V lost 2 bases to trimming and J lost 2 bases, with 10 bases between them. The CDR3 sequence is 14 residues long.

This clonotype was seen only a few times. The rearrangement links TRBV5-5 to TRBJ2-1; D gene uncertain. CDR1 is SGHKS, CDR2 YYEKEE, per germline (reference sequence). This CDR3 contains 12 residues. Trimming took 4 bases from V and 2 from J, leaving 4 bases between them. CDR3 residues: CASSHPYNEQFF. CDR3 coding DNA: TGTGCCAGCAGCCATCCCTACAATGAGCAGTTCTTC.

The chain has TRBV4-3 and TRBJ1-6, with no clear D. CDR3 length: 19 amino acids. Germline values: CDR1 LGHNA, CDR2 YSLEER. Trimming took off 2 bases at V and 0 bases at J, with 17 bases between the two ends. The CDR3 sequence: CASSQLIRTGSSYNSPLHF. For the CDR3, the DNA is TGCGCCAGCAGCCAATTAATCAGGACGGGCAGCTCCTATAATTCACCCCTCCACTTT.

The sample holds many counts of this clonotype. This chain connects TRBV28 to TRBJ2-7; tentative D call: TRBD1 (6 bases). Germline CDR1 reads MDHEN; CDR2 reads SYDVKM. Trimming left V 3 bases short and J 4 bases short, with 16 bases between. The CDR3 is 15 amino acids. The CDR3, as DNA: TGTGCCAGCAGTTTCGCGCCAGGGGAAGAATACGAGCAGTACTTC. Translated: CASSFAPGEEYEQYF.

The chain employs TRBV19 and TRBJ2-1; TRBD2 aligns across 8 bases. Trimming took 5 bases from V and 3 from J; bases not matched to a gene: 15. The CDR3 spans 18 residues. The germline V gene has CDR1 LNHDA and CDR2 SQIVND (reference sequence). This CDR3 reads CASSYGDNRGGYYNEQFF. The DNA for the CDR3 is TGTGCCAGTAGTTACGGAGATAACCGGGGGGGTTACTACAATGAGCAGTTCTTC.

The CDR3 is CASSLAGGFDTQYF. The CDR3 DNA follows: TGTGCCAGCAGCTTGGCGGGGGGCTTCGATACGCAGTATTTT. The chain joins TRBV5-8 to TRBJ2-3; a weak D match, TRBD2 (7 bases). The CDR3 totals 14 residues. V was shortened by 0 bases and J by 6 bases, with 11 bases between the two germline ends. Germline loops: CDR1 SGHTS, CDR2 YDEGEE.

The CDR3 DNA follows: TGTGCCAGCAGTTTATGGCTAGCGGGAGACACAGATACGCAGTATTTT. It specifies CASSLWLAGDTDTQYF. The chain couples TRBV12-3 or TRBV12-4 to TRBJ2-3; TRBD2 matches 10 bases. The CDR3 length is 16 residues. V shed 2 bases, J shed 2 bases, and the junction held 4 bases outside the gene matches.

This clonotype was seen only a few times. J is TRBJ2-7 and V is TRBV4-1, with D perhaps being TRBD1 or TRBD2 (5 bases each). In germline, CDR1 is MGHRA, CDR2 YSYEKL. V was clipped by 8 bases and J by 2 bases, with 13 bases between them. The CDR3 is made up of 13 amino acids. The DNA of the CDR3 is TGCGCCAGCGCCCTAGCAGGGACCTACGAGCAGTACTTC. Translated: CASALAGTYEQYF.

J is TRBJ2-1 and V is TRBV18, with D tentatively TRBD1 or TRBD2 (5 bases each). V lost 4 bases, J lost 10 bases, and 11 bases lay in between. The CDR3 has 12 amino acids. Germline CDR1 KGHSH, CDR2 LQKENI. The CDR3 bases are TGTGCCAGCTCACTCGGGACCACGGAGCAGTTCTTC. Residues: CASSLGTTEQFF.

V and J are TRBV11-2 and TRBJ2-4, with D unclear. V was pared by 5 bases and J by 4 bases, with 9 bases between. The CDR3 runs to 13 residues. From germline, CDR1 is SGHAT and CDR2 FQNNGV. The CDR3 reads CASSQLRKNIQYF. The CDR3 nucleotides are TGTGCCAGCAGCCAACTAAGAAAAAACATTCAGTACTTC.

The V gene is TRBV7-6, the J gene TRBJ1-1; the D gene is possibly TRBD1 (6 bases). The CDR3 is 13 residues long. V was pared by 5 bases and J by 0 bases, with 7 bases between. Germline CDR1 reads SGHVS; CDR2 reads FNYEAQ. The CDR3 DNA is TGTGCCAGCAGCGGGGGCTTGAACACTGAAGCTTTCTTT. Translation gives CASSGGLNTEAFF. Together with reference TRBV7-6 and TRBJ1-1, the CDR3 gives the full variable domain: GAGVSQSPRYKVTKRGQDVALRCDPISGHVSLYWYRQALGQGPEFLTYFNYEAQQDKSGLPNDRFSAERPEGSISTLTIQRTEQRDSAMYRCASSGGLNTEAFFGQGTRLTVV.